This record covers a single TCR beta chain. The data are from a study of PD-1 blockade in mismatch repair-deficient tumors. There are 21 residues in the CDR3. The repertoire was sequenced with immunoSEQ multiplex PCR; TCRdb's copy has only in-frame clones and lacks some. Of around 50,000 clones listed, around four fifths are singletons. This rearrangement joins TRBV21-1 to TRBJ2-2; the DNA was not compared with TRBD2, the D call given in the table. TRBV21-1 is recorded as a pseudogene. Sequencing was performed on peripheral blood, taken 4 weeks after starting pembrolizumab. The sequence was collected from an adult with mismatch repair-deficient cancer. The CDR3 region has the DNA TGTGCCAGCAGCAAATGCCGCCTTTTGTCCCGGGCGGGAGTAGGGACCGGGGAGCTGTTTTTT. Its protein is CASSKCRLLSRAGVGTGELFF.